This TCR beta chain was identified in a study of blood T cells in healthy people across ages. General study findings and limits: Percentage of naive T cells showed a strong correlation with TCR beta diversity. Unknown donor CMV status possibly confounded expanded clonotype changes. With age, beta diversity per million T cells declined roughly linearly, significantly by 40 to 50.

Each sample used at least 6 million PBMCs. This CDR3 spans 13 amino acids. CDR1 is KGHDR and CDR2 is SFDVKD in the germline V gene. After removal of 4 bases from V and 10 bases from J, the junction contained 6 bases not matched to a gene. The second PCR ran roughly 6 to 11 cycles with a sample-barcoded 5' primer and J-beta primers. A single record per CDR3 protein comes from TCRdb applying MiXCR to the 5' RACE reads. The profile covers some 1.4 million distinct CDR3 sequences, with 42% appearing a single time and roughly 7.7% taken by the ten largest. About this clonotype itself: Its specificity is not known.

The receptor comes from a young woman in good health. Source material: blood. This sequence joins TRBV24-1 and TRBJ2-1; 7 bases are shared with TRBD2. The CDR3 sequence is CATSETLGGEQFF. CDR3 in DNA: TGTGCCACCAGTGAGACATTGGGAGGGGAGCAGTTCTTC.